Below, 30 T cell receptor beta chains from the same sample are listed, as sequenced in a study of T and B cells in COVID-19 patients. From blood, about 240-500 ng of genomic DNA served as TRB template. TRB rearrangements were amplified by multiplex PCR with BIOMED2 TRB-A/B primers. In TCRdb, the multiplex PCR reads were re-called with MiXCR into one record per CDR3 protein. The sample has thousands of distinct CDR3 sequences, about two fifths seen once. Sequencing was carried out using blood. Every receptor here comes from a human donor with active COVID-19.

This clonotype was counted between two and nine times. The V and J genes are TRBV6-1 and TRBJ2-7, with TRBD1 matching 10 bases. From germline, CDR1 is MNHNS and CDR2 SASEGT. V lost 8 bases to trimming and J lost 5 bases; unmatched junction nucleotides: 6. The length of the CDR3 is 13 residues. The DNA for the CDR3 is TGTGCCAGCCGGGACAGGGGACTGAACGAGCAGTACTTC. This sequence encodes CASRDRGLNEQYF.

This clonotype was detected a few times. This rearrangement joins TRBV6-5 to TRBJ1-3; D remains ambiguous. The CDR3 totals 15 residues. Per germline, CDR1 MNHEY and CDR2 SVGAGI. V was shortened by 8 bases and J by 0 bases, with 14 bases between the two germline ends. CDR3 bases: TGTGCCAGCTCTCCGAAAATTCACTCTGGAAACACCATATATTTT. This codes for CASSPKIHSGNTIYF.

A single count supports this clonotype. The chain employs TRBV6-5 and TRBJ1-1; 11 bases line up with TRBD1. The trim removed 4 bases at V and 2 bases at J, leaving 12 bases unmatched. The CDR3 contains 18 residues. Germline CDR1 MNHEY, CDR2 SVGAGI. CDR3 residues: CASSFLVRDRGINTEAFF. CDR3 nucleotide sequence: TGTGCCAGCAGTTTCCTCGTCAGGGACAGGGGGATCAACACTGAAGCTTTCTTT.

The chain has TRBV12-3 or TRBV12-4 and TRBJ2-5, with D maybe TRBD1 (5 bases). V was trimmed by 4 bases and J by 5 bases, leaving 5 bases between them. CDR3 size: 11 residues. The DNA of the CDR3 is TGTGCCAGCAGTTCAGGGGAGACCCAGTACTTC. This sequence encodes CASSSGETQYF.

The count of this clonotype is one. The chain has TRBV6-1 and TRBJ2-7; D is unclear. Trimming took off 6 bases at V and 9 bases at J, with 15 bases between the two ends. Per the germline V gene, CDR1 is MNHNS and CDR2 is SASEGT. The CDR3 consists of 12 residues. The CDR3 loop is CASSLDILRQYF. CDR3 sequence (DNA): TGTGCCAGCAGCTTAGACATCCTCCGGCAGTACTTC.

The chain couples TRBV30 to TRBJ1-2; 7 bases line up with TRBD1. V shed 4 bases, J shed 11 bases, and the junction held 7 bases outside the gene matches. The CDR3 is made up of 11 amino acids. Germline values: CDR1 GTSNPN, CDR2 SVGIG (reference sequence). CDR3 amino acids: CAWKTGVGYTF. The CDR3 coding sequence is TGTGCCTGGAAAACAGGGGTGGGTTACACCTTC.

This clonotype showed up just a few times. J is TRBJ1-4 and V is TRBV13; D uncertain. This CDR3 spans 13 amino acids. V was cut by 5 bases and J by 1 base, with 5 bases left in between. Per the germline V gene, CDR1 is PRHDT and CDR2 is FYEKMQ (reference sequence). The CDR3 DNA reads TGTGCCAGCAGCCTCAGAACTAATGAAAAACTGTTTTTT. The encoded protein is CASSLRTNEKLFF.

This clonotype was recorded a few times. V is TRBV19 and J is TRBJ1-5, with a tentative D call TRBD1 (5 bases). This CDR3 is 13 amino acids long. Deletions cut 7 bases from V and 6 bases from J, with 13 bases between. Germline-derived CDR1 and CDR2 are LNHDA and SQIVND (reference sequence). Here the CDR3 DNA reads TGTGCCAGTACGTTTGAGGGGACTCAGCCCCAGCATTTT. Amino acids: CASTFEGTQPQHF. The entire variable domain, with the rest obtained from reference TRBV19 and TRBJ1-5, is as follows: DGGITQSPKYLFRKEGQNVTLSCEQNLNHDAMYWYRQDPGQGLRLIYYSQIVNDFQKGDIAEGYSVSREKKESFPLTVTSAQKNPTAFYLCASTFEGTQPQHFGDGTRLSIL.

This clonotype showed up just a few times. The chain has TRBV19 and TRBJ1-4; D ambiguous. CDR3 length equals 15 residues. The germline V and J ends were trimmed by 5 bases and 6 bases, with 16 bases remaining between them. The germline V gene has CDR1 LNHDA and CDR2 SQIVND (reference sequence). The CDR3, as DNA: TGTGCCAGTAGTCCCCGGGGAGGGCTGGATGAAAAACTGTTTTTT. Protein product: CASSPRGGLDEKLFF.

V usage is TRBV6-5 and J usage is TRBJ1-6; no reliable D call. Germline assignment: CDR1 MNHEY and CDR2 SVGAGI. The CDR3 extends over 14 amino acids. Trimming left V 7 bases short and J 5 bases short, with 12 bases between. Here the CDR3 DNA reads TGTGCCAGCACCATGGACGGAAATAATTCACCCCTCCACTTT. Translated: CASTMDGNNSPLHF.

This clonotype was counted at least ten times. The chain joins TRBV5-5 to TRBJ2-7, with D hard to call. Germline assignment: CDR1 SGHKS and CDR2 YYEKEE (reference sequence). The V gene lost 0 bases and the J gene lost 2 bases, with 6 bases spanning the gap. The CDR3 consists of 13 residues. The CDR3 protein is CASSLAGTYEQYF. As DNA, the CDR3 is TGTGCCAGCAGCTTGGCAGGAACCTACGAGCAGTACTTC.

This clonotype was found a few times. The chain links TRBV6-2 or TRBV6-3 to TRBJ2-7; 12 nucleotides match TRBD2. The V segment lost 6 bases and the J segment 2 bases; nucleotides outside the gene matches: 2. The CDR3 runs 14 residues. Germline V gene sequence: CDR1 MNHEY, CDR2 SVGEGT. This chain's CDR3 is CASRLAGGTYEQYF. The CDR3 nucleotides read TGTGCCAGCAGGCTAGCGGGGGGGACCTACGAGCAGTACTTC.

The rearrangement joins TRBV19 to TRBJ1-2; 7 nucleotides agree with TRBD1. This CDR3 has 16 residues. Germline V CDR1 and CDR2: LNHDA, SQIVND (reference sequence). Losses at the gene ends were 4 bases for V and 6 bases for J; bases not matched to a gene: 14. CDR3 bases: TGTGCCAGTAGTACAATTCCTAGGACAGGATCAAATGGCTACACCTTC. Translation: CASSTIPRTGSNGYTF.

The chain joins TRBV12-3 or TRBV12-4 to TRBJ1-2; tentatively, D is TRBD1 (6 bases). The CDR3 contains 13 residues. Trimming cost V 6 bases and J 3 bases, with 11 bases left between them. The chain's CDR3 is CASRSQGDYGYTF. In DNA form, the CDR3 reads TGTGCCAGCAGGTCACAGGGTGACTATGGCTACACCTTC.

The sample holds a few counts of this clonotype. V and J are TRBV19 and TRBJ1-5, with a tentative D call TRBD1 (5 bases). V lost 2 bases to trimming and J lost 6 bases, with 11 bases between them. The CDR3 contains 14 residues. Germline V gene data show CDR1 as LNHDA and CDR2 as SQIVND (reference sequence). CDR3 sequence reads: CASSIMGEAQPQHF. CDR3 coding DNA: TGTGCCAGTAGTATAATGGGGGAAGCTCAGCCCCAGCATTTT.

Regarding this clonotype: One end of the junction does not line up with germline, which may come from a read error. The chain joins TRBV12-3 or TRBV12-4 to TRBJ2-5; possibly TRBD1 or TRBD2 for D (6 bases each). This CDR3 has 13 amino acids. CDR3 protein: CASSNRGQGTQYF. The CDR3 nucleotides read TGTGCCAGCAGTAACCGGGGGCAAGGGACCCAGTACTTC.

The chain is built from TRBV6-1 and TRBJ1-3; D is unclear. The CDR3 contains 13 residues. With 7 bases removed from V and 3 bases from J, the gap between germline ends came to 10 bases. Germline CDR1 is MNHNS and CDR2 is SASEGT. This chain's CDR3 is CASTSGLGNTIYF. CDR3 nucleotide sequence: TGTGCCAGCACATCGGGCCTTGGAAACACCATATATTTT.

This chain joins TRBV5-6 and TRBJ2-1, with TRBD1 as a possible D gene (5 bases). There are 15 residues in the CDR3. Trimming cost V 2 bases and J 5 bases, with 14 bases left between them. Germline V gene sequence: CDR1 SGHDT, CDR2 YYEEEE. The CDR3 sequence: CASSLYVQGDNEQFF. The CDR3 region has the DNA TGTGCCAGCAGCTTATACGTACAAGGGGACAATGAGCAGTTCTTC.

A few counts support this clonotype. This chain links TRBV19 with TRBJ2-7; D gene uncertain. The CDR3 has 15 amino acids. V lost 2 bases and J 2 bases, leaving 13 bases between the germline ends. Germline lookup yields CDR1 LNHDA and CDR2 SQIVND (reference sequence). The DNA for the CDR3 is TGTGCCAGTAGTATAAGCTTGGGTTTCACCTACGAGCAGTACTTC. Translation: CASSISLGFTYEQYF. Full variable domain (remainder filled in from reference TRBV19 and TRBJ2-7): DGGITQSPKYLFRKEGQNVTLSCEQNLNHDAMYWYRQDPGQGLRLIYYSQIVNDFQKGDIAEGYSVSREKKESFPLTVTSAQKNPTAFYLCASSISLGFTYEQYFGPGTRLTVT.

This rearrangement joins TRBV12-3 or TRBV12-4 to TRBJ2-5, with a weak D call TRBD2 (5 bases). Trimming cost V 7 bases and J 5 bases, with 11 bases left between them. This CDR3 is built from 12 residues. CDR3 nucleotides: TGTGCCAGCAACCGGGATACGGAGACCCAGTACTTC. It translates to CASNRDTETQYF.

The sample holds a few counts of this clonotype. The V gene is TRBV6-5, the J gene TRBJ2-3, with 9 bases matching TRBD1. Germline CDR1 reads MNHEY; CDR2 reads SVGAGI. The CDR3 contains 15 residues. The V gene end was trimmed by 8 bases and the J gene end by 0 bases; junction bases not matched to a gene: 6. Written as DNA, the CDR3 is TGTGCCAGCTTGGCGACAGGGGGGAGCACAGATACGCAGTATTTT. The encoded protein is CASLATGGSTDTQYF.

Relative to its sample, this clonotype is medium-sized. V gene TRBV6-5 combines with J gene TRBJ2-2; maybe TRBD2 (6 bases). The CDR3 has 12 amino acids. From germline, CDR1 is MNHEY and CDR2 SVGAGI. The V and J ends lost 11 bases and 7 bases respectively, with 14 bases between them. CDR3 sequence reads: CAVRGGGGELFF. For the CDR3, the DNA is TGTGCCGTCCGTGGGGGAGGCGGGGAGCTGTTTTTT.

This clonotype is medium-sized within its sample. This sequence joins TRBV19 and TRBJ2-7; D is possibly TRBD2 (6 bases). Germline assignment: CDR1 LNHDA and CDR2 SQIVND (reference sequence). Between the trimmed V and J ends, which lost 5 bases and 3 bases, there was a span of 14 bases. This CDR3 spans 14 amino acids. CDR3 sequence: CASSPGSSVYEQYF. CDR3 in DNA: TGTGCCAGTAGTCCCGGGAGCTCGGTCTACGAGCAGTACTTC.

The rearrangement joins TRBV19 to TRBJ2-5; 7 bases align to TRBD1. In germline, CDR1 is LNHDA, CDR2 SQIVND (reference sequence). Trimming at V came to 4 bases and at J to 2 bases, leaving 1 base not matched to a gene. The CDR3 covers 13 residues. CDR3 amino acids: CASSKDRQETQYF. CDR3 coding DNA: TGTGCCAGTAGTAAGGACAGGCAAGAGACCCAGTACTTC.

V gene TRBV12-3 or TRBV12-4 combines with J gene TRBJ1-1, with D unclear. The length of the CDR3 is 13 residues. V lost 8 bases, J lost 0 bases, and 10 bases lay in between. The DNA of the CDR3 is TGTGCCAGCTCCCGAGGCATGAACACTGAAGCTTTCTTT. Its protein is CASSRGMNTEAFF.

In this sample, this clonotype turned up once. This chain uses TRBV11-2 with TRBJ2-3, with TRBD1 identical over 7 bases. J gave up 5 bases and V 2 bases, and 4 bases lay outside the gene matches. CDR3 length: 14 residues. Looked up from germline, CDR1 is SGHAT and CDR2 is FQNNGV. The CDR3 DNA follows: TGTGCCAGCAGCTTATATACAGGGGAAGATACGCAGTATTTT. Translating gives CASSLYTGEDTQYF.

The table lists this clonotype with a few counts. The chain recombines TRBV6-5 with TRBJ1-5, with D unresolved. CDR1 MNHEY and CDR2 SVGAGI come from the germline V gene. V lost 6 bases to trimming and J lost 6 bases, with 12 bases between them. This CDR3 has 13 residues. The CDR3 DNA reads TGTGCCAGCAGCCCGGGATTAAGTCAGCCCCAGCATTTT. This encodes CASSPGLSQPQHF.

The DNA for the CDR3 is TGTGCCAGTATTGACGAACCGGGACTAGCGGGGGGGGGCACGGTGACCCAGTACTTC. Its protein is CASIDEPGLAGGGTVTQYF. The genes are TRBV19 and TRBJ2-5, with 16 bases matching TRBD2. J lost 7 bases, V lost 7 bases, and 18 bases had no gene match. This CDR3 has 19 amino acids. The germline CDR1 and CDR2 sequences are LNHDA and SQIVND (reference sequence).

This clonotype came up a few times. The V call is TRBV5-4, the J call TRBJ2-1; 7 bases are shared with TRBD2. With 4 bases clipped from V and 0 bases from J, the junction kept 7 bases outside the gene matches. The CDR3 contains 16 residues. Germline loops: CDR1 SGHNT, CDR2 YYREEE (reference sequence). The CDR3 coding sequence is TGTGCCAGCAGCGTTCCGGGACTAAGCTCCTACAATGAGCAGTTCTTC. The encoded protein is CASSVPGLSSYNEQFF.

This clonotype was picked up a small number of times. The chain joins TRBV6-2 or TRBV6-3 to TRBJ2-3; TRBD2 agrees at 7 bases. In germline, CDR1 is MNHEY, CDR2 SVGEGT. The CDR3 has 17 residues. V dropped 0 bases and J dropped 7; count of bases not matched to a gene: 13. The DNA for the CDR3 is TGTGCCAGCAGTTACTCCCCTGGGAGGGAGGCGGGGAATACGCAGTATTTT. As protein: CASSYSPGREAGNTQYF.